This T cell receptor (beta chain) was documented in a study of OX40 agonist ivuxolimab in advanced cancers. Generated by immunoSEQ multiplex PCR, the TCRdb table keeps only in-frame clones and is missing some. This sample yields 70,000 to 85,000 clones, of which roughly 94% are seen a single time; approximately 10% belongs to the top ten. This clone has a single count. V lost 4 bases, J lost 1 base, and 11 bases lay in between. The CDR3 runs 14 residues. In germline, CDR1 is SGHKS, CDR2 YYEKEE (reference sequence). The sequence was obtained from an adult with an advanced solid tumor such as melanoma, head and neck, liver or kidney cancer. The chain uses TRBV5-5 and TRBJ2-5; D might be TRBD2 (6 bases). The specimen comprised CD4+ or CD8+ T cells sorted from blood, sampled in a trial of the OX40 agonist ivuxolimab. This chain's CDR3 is CASSLGDSQETQYF. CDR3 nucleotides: TGTGCCAGCAGCCTGGGGGACTCCCAAGAGACCCAGTACTTC.